A selection of T cell receptor beta chains follows, all from one sample in a study of OX40 agonist ivuxolimab in advanced cancers. Generated by immunoSEQ multiplex PCR, the TCRdb table keeps only in-frame clones and is missing some. The table shows approximately 70,000 clones, with around 83% occurring only once. This specimen was CD4+ or CD8+ T cells sorted from blood, taken in a trial of the OX40 agonist ivuxolimab. The receptors here all came from an adult with an advanced solid tumor such as melanoma, head and neck, liver or kidney cancer. The CDR3 runs from the conserved cysteine through the conserved F or W. A D gene is named only where the DNA matches it firmly. For some rows the clone size is stated as once, few or many, or as a class when expanded; others skip it.

abundance: -; d_gene: -; j_gene: TRBJ1-5; v_gene: TRBV19; CDR3nt: TGTGCCAGTAGTGGTTTGGGGGGAGGCAATCAGCCCCAGCATTTT; CDR3aa: CASSGLGGGNQPQHF
abundance: -; d_gene: -; j_gene: TRBJ2-5; v_gene: TRBV7-9; CDR3nt: TGTGCCAGCAGCTTAGACCAAGAGACCCAGTACTTC; CDR3aa: CASSLDQETQYF
abundance: -; d_gene: TRBD2; j_gene: TRBJ2-7; v_gene: TRBV9; CDR3nt: TGTGCCAGCAGCGCAGCGGGGGGTCCGGGAACCTACGAGCAGTACTTC; CDR3aa: CASSAAGGPGTYEQYF
abundance: -; d_gene: -; j_gene: TRBJ2-2; v_gene: TRBV28; CDR3nt: TGTGCCAGCATTGGAGGGGCGCACAGCGGGGAGCTGTTTTTT; CDR3aa: CASIGGAHSGELFF
abundance: -; d_gene: TRBD2; j_gene: TRBJ2-3; v_gene: TRBV4-2; CDR3nt: TGTGCCAGCAGCCGCGAAGACGGGACTAGTTCAGATACGCAGTATTTT; CDR3aa: CASSREDGTSSDTQYF
abundance: -; d_gene: TRBD1; j_gene: TRBJ2-7; v_gene: TRBV29-1; CDR3nt: TGCAGCGTTGTTCCGGGACAGGACTCCTACGAGCAGTACTTC; CDR3aa: CSVVPGQDSYEQYF
abundance: -; d_gene: TRBD1; j_gene: TRBJ2-1; v_gene: TRBV10-1; CDR3nt: TGCGCCAGCGGGACAGGACCCTACAATGAGCAGTTCTTC; CDR3aa: CASGTGPYNEQFF
abundance: -; d_gene: TRBD2; j_gene: TRBJ2-1; v_gene: TRBV12-5; CDR3nt: TGTGCTAGTGGCAAGAGTACCCGAGGACTAGCGGGGAGCCTTGAGCAGTTCTTC; CDR3aa: CASGKSTRGLAGSLEQFF
abundance: -; d_gene: TRBD2; j_gene: TRBJ2-4; v_gene: TRBV5-1; CDR3nt: TGCGCCAGCAGCTTGGCCTTTGGTCGTACGCCTAGCGGGGGTGGCAAAAACATTCAGTACTTC; CDR3aa: CASSLAFGRTPSGGGKNIQYF
abundance: -; d_gene: TRBD2; j_gene: TRBJ2-1; v_gene: TRBV5-1; CDR3nt: TGCGCCAGCAGCCCCTCTTACGGGGGGAGCTCCTACAATGAGCAGTTCTTC; CDR3aa: CASSPSYGGSSYNEQFF
abundance: few; d_gene: -; j_gene: TRBJ2-1; v_gene: TRBV2; CDR3nt: TGTGCCAGCAGGGACTCCGGGACAACCTCCTACAATGAGCAGTTCTTC; CDR3aa: CASRDSGTTSYNEQFF
abundance: -; d_gene: -; j_gene: TRBJ2-5; v_gene: TRBV27; CDR3nt: TGTGCCAGCAGTTTATATGGACGGCAAGAGACCCAGTACTTC; CDR3aa: CASSLYGRQETQYF
abundance: -; d_gene: -; j_gene: TRBJ1-6; v_gene: TRBV27; CDR3nt: TGTGCCAGCAGTAACAACGTGGGTAATTCACCCCTCCACTTT; CDR3aa: CASSNNVGNSPLHF
abundance: -; d_gene: -; j_gene: TRBJ1-2; v_gene: TRBV30; CDR3nt: TGTGCCTGGAGCGTTCCCGGACTATACTATGGCTACACCTTC; CDR3aa: CAWSVPGLYYGYTF
abundance: -; d_gene: -; j_gene: TRBJ1-4; v_gene: TRBV5-1; CDR3nt: TGCGCCAGCAGCTTGGATCTTGCTAATGAAAAACTGTTTTTT; CDR3aa: CASSLDLANEKLFF
abundance: -; d_gene: -; j_gene: TRBJ2-3; v_gene: TRBV20-1; CDR3nt: TGCAGTGCTAGAGTGGGTCCGCAGTATTTT; CDR3aa: CSARVGPQYF
abundance: -; d_gene: -; j_gene: TRBJ1-5; v_gene: TRBV5-8; CDR3nt: TGTGCCAGCAGCTTGGGTCTGGGGGAACGAGATCAGCCCCAGCATTTT; CDR3aa: CASSLGLGERDQPQHF
abundance: -; d_gene: TRBD2; j_gene: TRBJ2-3; v_gene: TRBV28; CDR3nt: TGTGCCAGCACCCTGGGGGGGGCAGATACGCAGTATTTT; CDR3aa: CASTLGGADTQYF
abundance: -; d_gene: TRBD1; j_gene: TRBJ1-2; v_gene: TRBV5-1; CDR3nt: TGCGCCAGCAGCTCCGGACAGGGGGCCCTCTATGGCTACACCTTC; CDR3aa: CASSSGQGALYGYTF
abundance: few; d_gene: -; j_gene: TRBJ2-5; v_gene: TRBV29-1; CDR3nt: TGCAGCGGCCGCCGAGGGGAGACCCAGTACTTC; CDR3aa: CSGRRGETQYF
abundance: once; d_gene: -; j_gene: TRBJ2-6; v_gene: TRBV5-1; CDR3nt: TGCGCCAGCAGCTCGGGCGGGACCTCTGGGGCCAACGTCCTGACTTTC; CDR3aa: CASSSGGTSGANVLTF
abundance: once; d_gene: -; j_gene: TRBJ1-2; v_gene: TRBV19; CDR3nt: TGTGCCGGTAGTCAACAGGGTCGGGCTAACTATGGCTACACCTTC; CDR3aa: CAGSQQGRANYGYTF